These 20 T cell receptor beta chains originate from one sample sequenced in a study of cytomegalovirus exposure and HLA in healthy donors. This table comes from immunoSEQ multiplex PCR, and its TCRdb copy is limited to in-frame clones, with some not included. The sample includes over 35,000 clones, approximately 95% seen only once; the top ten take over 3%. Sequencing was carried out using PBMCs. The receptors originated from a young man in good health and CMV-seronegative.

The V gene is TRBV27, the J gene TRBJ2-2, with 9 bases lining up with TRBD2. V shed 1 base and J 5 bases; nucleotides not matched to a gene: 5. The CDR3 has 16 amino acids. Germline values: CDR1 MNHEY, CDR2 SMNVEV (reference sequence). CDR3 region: CASSLLISGGTGELFF. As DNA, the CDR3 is TGTGCCAGCAGTTTATTGATTAGCGGGGGTACCGGGGAGCTGTTTTTT.

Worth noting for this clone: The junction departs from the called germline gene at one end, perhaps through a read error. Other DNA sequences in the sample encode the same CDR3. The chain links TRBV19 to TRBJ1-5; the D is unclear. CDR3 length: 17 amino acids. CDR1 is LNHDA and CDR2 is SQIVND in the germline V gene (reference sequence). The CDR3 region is CASSTLSPENSNQPQHF. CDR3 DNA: TGTGCCAGTAGTACCCTTTCCCCGGAGAATAGCAATCAGCCCCAACATTTT.

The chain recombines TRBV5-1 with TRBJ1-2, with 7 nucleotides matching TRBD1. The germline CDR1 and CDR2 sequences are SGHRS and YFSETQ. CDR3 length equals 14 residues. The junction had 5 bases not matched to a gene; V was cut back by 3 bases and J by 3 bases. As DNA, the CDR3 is TGCGCCAGCAGCTCAGGACAGGCTCACTATGGCTACACCTTC. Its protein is CASSSGQAHYGYTF.

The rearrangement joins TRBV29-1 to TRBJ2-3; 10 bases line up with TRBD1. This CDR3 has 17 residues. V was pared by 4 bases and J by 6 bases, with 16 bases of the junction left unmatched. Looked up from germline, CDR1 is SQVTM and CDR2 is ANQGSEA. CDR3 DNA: TGCAGCGTTGTTGGGACAGGGGAGGACTTCAAGGTGGATACGCAGTATTTT. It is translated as CSVVGTGEDFKVDTQYF.

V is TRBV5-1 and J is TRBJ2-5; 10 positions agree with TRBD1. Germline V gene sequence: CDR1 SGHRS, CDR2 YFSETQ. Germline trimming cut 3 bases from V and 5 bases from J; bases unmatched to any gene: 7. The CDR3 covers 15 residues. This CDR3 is CASSWTGGDGETQYF. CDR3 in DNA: TGCGCCAGCAGCTGGACAGGGGGTGATGGGGAGACCCAGTACTTC.

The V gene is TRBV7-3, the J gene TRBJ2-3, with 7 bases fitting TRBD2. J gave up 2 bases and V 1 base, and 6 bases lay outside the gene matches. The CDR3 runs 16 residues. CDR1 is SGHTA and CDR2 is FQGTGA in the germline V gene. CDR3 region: CASSLNPGRDTDTQYF. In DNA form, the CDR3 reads TGTGCCAGCAGCTTAAATCCGGGGAGGGACACAGATACGCAGTATTTT.

CDR3 region: CASSLATGLQYF. The CDR3 nucleotides are TGTGCCAGCAGTTTAGCGACAGGCCTACAGTACTTC. V usage is TRBV28 and J usage is TRBJ2-7, with D perhaps matching TRBD1 (6 bases). The V gene lost 2 bases and the J gene lost 10 bases, with 12 bases spanning the gap. CDR1 MDHEN and CDR2 SYDVKM come from the germline V gene. This CDR3 has 12 residues.

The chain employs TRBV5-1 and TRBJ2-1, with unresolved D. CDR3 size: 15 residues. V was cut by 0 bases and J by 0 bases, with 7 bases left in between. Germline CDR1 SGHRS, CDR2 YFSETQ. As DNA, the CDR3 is TGCGCCAGCAGCTTGGATACCAGCTCCTACAATGAGCAGTTCTTC. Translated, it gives CASSLDTSSYNEQFF. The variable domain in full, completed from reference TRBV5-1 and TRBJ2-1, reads KAGVTQTPRYLIKTRGQQVTLSCSPISGHRSVSWYQQTPGQGLQFLFEYFSETQRNKGNFPGRFSGRQFSNSRSEMNVSTLELGDSALYLCASSLDTSSYNEQFFGPGTRLTVL.

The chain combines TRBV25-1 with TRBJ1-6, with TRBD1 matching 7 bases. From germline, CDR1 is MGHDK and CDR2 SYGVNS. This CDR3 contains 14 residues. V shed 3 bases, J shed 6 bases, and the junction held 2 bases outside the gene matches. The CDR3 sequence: CASSEGTANSPLHF. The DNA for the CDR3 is TGTGCCAGCAGTGAGGGGACAGCTAATTCACCCCTCCACTTT. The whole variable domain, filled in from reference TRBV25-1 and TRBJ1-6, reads EADIYQTPRYLVIGTGKKITLECSQTMGHDKMYWYQQDPGMELHLIHYSYGVNSTEKGDLSSESTVSRIRTEHFPLTLESARPSHTSQYLCASSEGTANSPLHFGNGTRLTVT.

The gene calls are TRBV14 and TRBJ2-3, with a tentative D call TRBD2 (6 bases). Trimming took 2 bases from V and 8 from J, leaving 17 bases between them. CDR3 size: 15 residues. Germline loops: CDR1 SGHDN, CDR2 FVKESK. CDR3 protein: CASSQNAAGRGTQYF. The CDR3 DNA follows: TGTGCCAGCAGCCAAAACGCGGCAGGGCGGGGTACGCAGTATTTT.

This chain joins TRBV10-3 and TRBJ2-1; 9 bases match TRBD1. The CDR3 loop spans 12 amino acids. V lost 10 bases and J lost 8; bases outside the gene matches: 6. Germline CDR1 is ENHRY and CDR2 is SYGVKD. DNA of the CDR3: TGTGCCACTGGGACAGGGACGGATGAGCAGTTCTTC. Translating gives CATGTGTDEQFF.

The CDR3 DNA is TGTGCCAGCAGCTTCCCTCAGGCGAACACTGAAGCTTTCTTT. Its protein product is CASSFPQANTEAFF. The J gene is TRBJ1-1, the V gene TRBV7-9, with no clear D. The ends were cut back, 3 bases at V and 1 base at J, with 9 bases in the middle. This CDR3 is 14 amino acids long. Germline V CDR1 and CDR2: SEHNR, FQNEAQ (reference sequence).

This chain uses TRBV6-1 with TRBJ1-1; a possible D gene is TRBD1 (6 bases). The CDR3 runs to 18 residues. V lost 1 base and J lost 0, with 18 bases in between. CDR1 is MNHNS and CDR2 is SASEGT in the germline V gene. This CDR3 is CASSEVTGNGRVNTEAFF. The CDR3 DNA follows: TGTGCCAGCAGTGAAGTCACAGGGAACGGGAGGGTGAACACTGAAGCTTTCTTT.

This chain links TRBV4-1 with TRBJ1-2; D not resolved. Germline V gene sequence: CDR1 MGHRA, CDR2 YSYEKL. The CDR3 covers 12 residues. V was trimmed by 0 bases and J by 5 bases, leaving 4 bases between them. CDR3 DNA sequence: TGCGCCAGCAGCCAAGACCAGTATGGCTACACCTTC. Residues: CASSQDQYGYTF.

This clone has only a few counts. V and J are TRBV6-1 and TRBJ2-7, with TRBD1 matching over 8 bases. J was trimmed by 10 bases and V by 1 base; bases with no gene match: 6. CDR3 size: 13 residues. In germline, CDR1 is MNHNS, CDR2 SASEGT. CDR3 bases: TGTGCCAGCAGTGAAGGGACAGGGAATGTACAGTACTTC. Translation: CASSEGTGNVQYF.

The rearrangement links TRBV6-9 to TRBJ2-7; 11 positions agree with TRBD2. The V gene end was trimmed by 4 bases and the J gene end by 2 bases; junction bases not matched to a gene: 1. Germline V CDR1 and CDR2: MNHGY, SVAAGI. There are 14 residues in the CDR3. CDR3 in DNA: TGTGCCAGCAGTTCTAGCGGGAGGCCCTACGAGCAGTACTTC. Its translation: CASSSSGRPYEQYF.

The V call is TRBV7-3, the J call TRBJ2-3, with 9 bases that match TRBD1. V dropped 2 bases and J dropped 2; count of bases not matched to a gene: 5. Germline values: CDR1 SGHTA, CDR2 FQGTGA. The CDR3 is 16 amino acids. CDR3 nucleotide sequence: TGTGCCAGCAGCTTAGCCGGGACAGGGAACACAGATACGCAGTATTTT. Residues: CASSLAGTGNTDTQYF.

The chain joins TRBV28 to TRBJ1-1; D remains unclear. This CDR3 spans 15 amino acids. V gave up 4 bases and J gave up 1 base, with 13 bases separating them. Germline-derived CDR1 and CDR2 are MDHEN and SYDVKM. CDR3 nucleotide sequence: TGTGCCAGCAGTTCCCCATCTGCAGGGAACACTGAAGCTTTCTTT. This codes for CASSSPSAGNTEAFF. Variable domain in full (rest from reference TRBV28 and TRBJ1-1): DVKVTQSSRYLVKRTGEKVFLECVQDMDHENMFWYRQDPGLGLRLIYFSYDVKMKEKGDIPEGYSVSREKKERFSLILESASTNQTSMYLCASSSPSAGNTEAFFGQGTRLTVV.

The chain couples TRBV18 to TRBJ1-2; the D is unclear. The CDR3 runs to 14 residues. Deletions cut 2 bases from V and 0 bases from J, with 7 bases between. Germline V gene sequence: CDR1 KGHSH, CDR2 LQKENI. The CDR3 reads CASSPSSANYGYTF. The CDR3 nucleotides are TGTGCCAGCTCACCATCATCAGCTAACTATGGCTACACCTTC.

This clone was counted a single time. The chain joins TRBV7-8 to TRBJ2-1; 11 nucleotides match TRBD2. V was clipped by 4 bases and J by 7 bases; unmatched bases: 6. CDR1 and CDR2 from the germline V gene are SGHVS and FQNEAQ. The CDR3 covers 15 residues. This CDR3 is CASSSLAGGPNEQFF. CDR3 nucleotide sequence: TGTGCCAGCAGCTCCCTAGCGGGGGGCCCTAATGAGCAGTTCTTC. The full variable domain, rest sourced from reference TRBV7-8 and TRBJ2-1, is GAGVSQSPRYKVAKRGQDVALRCDPISGHVSLFWYQQALGQGPEFLTYFQNEAQLDKSGLPSDRFFAERPEGSVSTLKIQRTQQEDSAVYLCASSSLAGGPNEQFFGPGTRLTVL.